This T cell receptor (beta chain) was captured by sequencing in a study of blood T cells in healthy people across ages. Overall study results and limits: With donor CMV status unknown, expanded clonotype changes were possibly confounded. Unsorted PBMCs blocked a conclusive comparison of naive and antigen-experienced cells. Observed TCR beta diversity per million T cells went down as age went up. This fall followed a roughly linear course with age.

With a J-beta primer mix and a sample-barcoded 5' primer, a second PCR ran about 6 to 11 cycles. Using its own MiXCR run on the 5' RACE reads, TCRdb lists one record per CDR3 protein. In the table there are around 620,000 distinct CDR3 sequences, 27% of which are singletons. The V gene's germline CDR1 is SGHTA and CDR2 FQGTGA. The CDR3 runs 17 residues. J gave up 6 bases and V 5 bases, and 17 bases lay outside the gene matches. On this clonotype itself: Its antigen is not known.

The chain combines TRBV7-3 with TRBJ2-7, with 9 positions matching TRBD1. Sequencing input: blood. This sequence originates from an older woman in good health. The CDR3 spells CASSPKAPGQGSGEQYF. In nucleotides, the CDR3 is TGTGCCAGCAGCCCCAAAGCCCCGGGACAGGGTTCTGGCGAGCAGTACTTC.